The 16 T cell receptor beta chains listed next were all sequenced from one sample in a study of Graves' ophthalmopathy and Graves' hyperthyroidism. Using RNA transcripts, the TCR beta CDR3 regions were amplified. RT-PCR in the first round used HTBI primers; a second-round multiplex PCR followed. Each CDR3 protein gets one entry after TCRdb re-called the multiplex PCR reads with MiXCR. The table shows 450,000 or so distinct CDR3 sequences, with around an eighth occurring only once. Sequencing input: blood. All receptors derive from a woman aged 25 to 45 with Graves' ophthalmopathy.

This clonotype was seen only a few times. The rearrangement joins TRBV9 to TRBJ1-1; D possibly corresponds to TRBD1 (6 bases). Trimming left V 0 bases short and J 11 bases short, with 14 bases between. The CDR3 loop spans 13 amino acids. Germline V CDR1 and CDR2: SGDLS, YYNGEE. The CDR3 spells CASSVGQGYPAFF. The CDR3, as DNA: TGTGCCAGCAGCGTAGGCCAGGGGTATCCGGCTTTCTTT. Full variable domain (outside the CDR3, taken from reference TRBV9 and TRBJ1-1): DSGVTQTPKHLITATGQRVTLRCSPRSGDLSVYWYQQSLDQGLQFLIQYYNGEERAKGNILERFSAQQFPDLHSELNLSSLELGDSALYFCASSVGQGYPAFFGQGTRLTVV.

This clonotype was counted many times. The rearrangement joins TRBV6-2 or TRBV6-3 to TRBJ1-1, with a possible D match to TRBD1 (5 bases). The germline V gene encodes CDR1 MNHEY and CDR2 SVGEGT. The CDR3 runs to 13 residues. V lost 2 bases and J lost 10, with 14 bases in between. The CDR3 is CASSYRGTKGAFF. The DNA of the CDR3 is TGTGCCAGCAGTTACCGGGGCACAAAGGGAGCTTTCTTT.

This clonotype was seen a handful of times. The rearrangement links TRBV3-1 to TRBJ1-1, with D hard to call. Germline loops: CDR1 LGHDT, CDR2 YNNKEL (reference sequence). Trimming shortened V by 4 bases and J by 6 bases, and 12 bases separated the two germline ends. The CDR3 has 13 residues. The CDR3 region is CASSPYAGSEAFF. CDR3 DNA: TGTGCCAGCAGCCCATACGCGGGTTCTGAAGCTTTCTTT.

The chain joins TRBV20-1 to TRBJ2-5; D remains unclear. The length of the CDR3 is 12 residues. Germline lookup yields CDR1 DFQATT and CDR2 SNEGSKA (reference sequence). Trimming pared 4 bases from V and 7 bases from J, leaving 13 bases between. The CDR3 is CSATSVYGTQYF. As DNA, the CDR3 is TGCAGTGCTACCTCAGTTTATGGGACCCAGTACTTC.

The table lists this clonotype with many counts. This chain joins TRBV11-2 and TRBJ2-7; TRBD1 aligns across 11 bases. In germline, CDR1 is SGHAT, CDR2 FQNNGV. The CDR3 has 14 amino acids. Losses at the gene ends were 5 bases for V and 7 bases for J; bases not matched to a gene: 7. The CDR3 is CASSRTGGGWEQYF. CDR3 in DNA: TGTGCCAGCAGCCGGACAGGGGGCGGATGGGAGCAGTACTTC.

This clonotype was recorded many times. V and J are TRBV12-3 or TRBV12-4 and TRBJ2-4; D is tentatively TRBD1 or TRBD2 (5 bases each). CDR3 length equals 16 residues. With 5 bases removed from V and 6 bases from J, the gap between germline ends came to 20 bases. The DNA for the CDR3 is TGTGCCAGCAGTCCTACCGGGACGGAAGTCCGAAACATTCAGTACTTC. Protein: CASSPTGTEVRNIQYF.

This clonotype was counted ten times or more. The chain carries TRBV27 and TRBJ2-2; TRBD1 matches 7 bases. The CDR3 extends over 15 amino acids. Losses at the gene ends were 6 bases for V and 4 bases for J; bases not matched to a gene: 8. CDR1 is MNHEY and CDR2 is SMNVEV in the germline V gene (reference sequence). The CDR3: CASRTGLVGTGELFF. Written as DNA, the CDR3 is TGTGCCAGCAGGACAGGGCTGGTGGGCACCGGGGAGCTGTTTTTT.

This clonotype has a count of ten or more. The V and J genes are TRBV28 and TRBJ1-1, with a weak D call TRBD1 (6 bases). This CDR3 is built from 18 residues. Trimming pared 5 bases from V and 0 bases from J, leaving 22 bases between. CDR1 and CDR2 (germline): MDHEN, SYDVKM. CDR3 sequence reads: CASSPHPNRVLMNTEAFF. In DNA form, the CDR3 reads TGTGCCAGCAGTCCCCACCCCAACAGGGTGCTGATGAACACTGAAGCTTTCTTT.

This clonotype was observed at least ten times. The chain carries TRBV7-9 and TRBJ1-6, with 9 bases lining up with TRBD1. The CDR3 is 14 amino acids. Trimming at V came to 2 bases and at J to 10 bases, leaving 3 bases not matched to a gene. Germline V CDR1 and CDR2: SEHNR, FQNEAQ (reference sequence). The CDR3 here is CASSLYRGLSPLHF. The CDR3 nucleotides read TGTGCCAGCAGCTTATACAGGGGGCTGTCACCCCTCCACTTT.

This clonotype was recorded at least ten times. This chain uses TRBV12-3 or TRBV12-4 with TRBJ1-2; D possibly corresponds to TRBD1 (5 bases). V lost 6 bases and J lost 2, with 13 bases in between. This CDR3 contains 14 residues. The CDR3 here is CASRRQGRNYGYTF. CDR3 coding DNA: TGTGCCAGCAGGCGCCAGGGCAGGAACTATGGCTACACCTTC.

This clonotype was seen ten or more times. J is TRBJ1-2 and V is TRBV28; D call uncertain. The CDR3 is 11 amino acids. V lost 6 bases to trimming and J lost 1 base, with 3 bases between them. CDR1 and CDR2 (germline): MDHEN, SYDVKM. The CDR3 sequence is CASSRNYGYTF. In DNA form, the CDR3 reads TGTGCCAGCAGCCGTAACTATGGCTACACCTTC.

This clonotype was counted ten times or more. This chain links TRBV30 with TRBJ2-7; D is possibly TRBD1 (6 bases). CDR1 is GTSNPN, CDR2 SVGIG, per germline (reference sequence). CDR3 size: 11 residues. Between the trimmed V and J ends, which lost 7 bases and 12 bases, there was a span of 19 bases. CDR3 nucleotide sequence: TGTGCCTTCTTCTGGGACACCCGTATGTACTTC. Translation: CAFFWDTRMYF.

DNA of the CDR3: TGCGCCAGCAGCGGCGGCGAAGAGACCCAGTACTTC. Its protein product is CASSGGEETQYF. J is TRBJ2-5 and V is TRBV5-1; no definite D call. The CDR3 spans 12 residues. Germline V lookup: CDR1 SGHRS, CDR2 YFSETQ. V was trimmed by 4 bases and J by 3 bases, leaving 7 bases between them.

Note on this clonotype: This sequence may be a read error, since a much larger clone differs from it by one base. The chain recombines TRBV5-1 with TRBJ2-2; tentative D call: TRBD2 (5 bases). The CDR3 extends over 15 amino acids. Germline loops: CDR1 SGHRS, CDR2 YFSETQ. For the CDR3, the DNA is TGCGCCAGCAGCTTGAACAGAGCAAACACCGGGGAGCTGTGTTTT. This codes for CASSLNRANTGELCF.

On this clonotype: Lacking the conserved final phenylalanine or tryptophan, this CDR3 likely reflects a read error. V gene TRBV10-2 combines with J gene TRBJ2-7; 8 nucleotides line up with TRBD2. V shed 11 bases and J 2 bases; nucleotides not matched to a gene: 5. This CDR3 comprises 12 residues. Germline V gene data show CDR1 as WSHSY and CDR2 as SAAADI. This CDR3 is CASGLVPYEQYL. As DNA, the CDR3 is TGCGCCTCGGGACTAGTCCCCTACGAGCAGTACCTC.

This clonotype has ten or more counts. The CDR3: CASTPGTGGYGYTF. As DNA, the CDR3 is TGTGCCAGCACTCCCGGGACAGGGGGTTATGGCTACACCTTC. V usage is TRBV6-5 and J usage is TRBJ1-2, with 11 bases aligning to TRBD1. Germline CDR1 and CDR2: MNHEY and SVGAGI. The CDR3 is 14 amino acids. The trim removed 7 bases at V and 5 bases at J, leaving 6 bases unmatched.